Following are 2 T cell receptor beta chains from one sample sequenced in a study of blood T cells in healthy people across ages. For the second PCR, which ran for roughly 6 to 12 cycles, a sample-barcoded 5' primer and a J-beta primer mix were used. TCRdb processed the 5' RACE reads anew with MiXCR; each CDR3 protein has one entry. Among about 670,000 distinct CDR3 sequences listed, 40% to 65% were seen once. Sequenced: blood. The receptors come from a woman of 80 years or more in good health.

In the case of this clonotype: Germline and junction disagree at one end, which may indicate a read error. The gene calls are TRBV7-2 and TRBJ1-2; D remains ambiguous. The V gene's germline CDR1 is SGHTA and CDR2 FQGNSA. The CDR3 is 12 amino acids. Here the CDR3 DNA reads TGTGCCAGCAGCTTAGTGGTCTATGGCCACACCTTC. Translating it yields CASSLVVYGHTF. Full variable domain (rest looked up from reference TRBV7-2 and TRBJ1-2): GAGVSQSPSNKVTEKGKDVELRCDPISGHTALYWYRQSLGQGLEFLIYFQGNSAPDKSGLPSDRFSAERTGGSVSTLTIQRTQQEDSAVYLCASSLVVYGHTFGSGTRLTVV.

V usage is TRBV4-1 and J usage is TRBJ2-1; possibly TRBD1 for D (5 bases). The CDR3 has 17 residues. Germline V gene data show CDR1 as MGHRA and CDR2 as YSYEKL. Trimming pared 4 bases from V and 5 bases from J, leaving 21 bases between. CDR3 sequence (DNA): TGCGCCAGCAGCCTCGAAAATGACCAGGGCCGTAACAATGAGCAGTTCTTC. Amino acid sequence: CASSLENDQGRNNEQFF.